What follows are 24 T cell receptor beta chains derived from one specimen sequenced in a study of control samples from healthy donors and cancer patients. The table came from immunoSEQ multiplex PCR; TCRdb's copy has only in-frame clones and leaves some out. The sample includes 250,000 to 300,000 clones, about four fifths of them seen just once. Sequencing was performed on PBMCs. The origin of the receptors is a woman aged 55-75 years with lung cancer.

The chain uses TRBV27 and TRBJ1-2; no firm D call. The CDR3 is made up of 12 amino acids. CDR1 is MNHEY and CDR2 is SMNVEV in the germline V gene (reference sequence). The V gene lost 7 bases and the J gene lost 0 bases, with 6 bases spanning the gap. The CDR3 DNA is TGTGCCAGCATTTCGCCTAACTATGGCTACACCTTC. Its translation is CASISPNYGYTF.

The V gene is TRBV6-5, the J gene TRBJ1-2; TRBD1 is a possible D gene (5 bases). Germline assignment: CDR1 MNHEY and CDR2 SVGAGI. V was cut by 6 bases and J by 3 bases, with 8 bases left in between. The CDR3 length is 12 residues. The CDR3 is CASSQGDYGYTF. DNA of the CDR3: TGTGCCAGCAGCCAGGGTGACTATGGCTACACCTTC.

The J gene is TRBJ2-4, the V gene TRBV27; perhaps TRBD2 as D (5 bases). The V gene's germline CDR1 is MNHEY and CDR2 SMNVEV (reference sequence). The V gene lost 5 bases and the J gene lost 6 bases, with 14 bases spanning the gap. The CDR3 runs to 14 residues. The CDR3 DNA is TGTGCCAGCAGTCCCCTAGAGGGTGCAAACATTCAGTACTTC. Translated: CASSPLEGANIQYF.

Only one count was recorded for this clone. The rearrangement joins TRBV24-1 to TRBJ2-1; D call uncertain. The CDR3 consists of 11 residues. Germline V lookup: CDR1 KGHDR, CDR2 SFDVKD. With 3 bases removed from V and 7 bases from J, the gap between germline ends came to 3 bases. The DNA of the CDR3 is TGTGCCACCAGTGATGGGAATGAGCAGTTCTTC. It translates to CATSDGNEQFF.

The V call is TRBV30, the J call TRBJ1-3, with TRBD1 as a possible D gene (6 bases). V lost 0 bases to trimming and J lost 0 bases, with 12 bases between them. The CDR3 has 16 amino acids. The germline V gene encodes CDR1 GTSNPN and CDR2 SVGIG (reference sequence). CDR3 DNA: TGTGCCTGGAGTGTGGGGGGCTTTGGCTCTGGAAACACCATATATTTT. This gives the protein CAWSVGGFGSGNTIYF.

The chain combines TRBV5-4 with TRBJ2-5; 8 nucleotides match TRBD2. Germline V gene data show CDR1 as SGHNT and CDR2 as YYREEE (reference sequence). Trimming cost V 4 bases and J 2 bases; bases outside gene matches: 7. The CDR3 covers 15 residues. CDR3 loop: CASSPERGSQETQYF. The CDR3 DNA sequence: TGTGCCAGCAGCCCAGAGCGGGGGTCACAAGAGACCCAGTACTTC.

The chain recombines TRBV24-1 with TRBJ2-2; 9 bases line up with TRBD2. The CDR3 contains 17 residues. Trimming removed 3 bases from V and 5 bases from J; junction bases left unmatched: 9. The germline CDR1 and CDR2 sequences are KGHDR and SFDVKD. CDR3 nucleotides: TGTGCCACCAGTGATAGTTCAGCTAGCGGGGTTACCGGGGAGCTGTTTTTT. Its translation: CATSDSSASGVTGELFF.

With regard to this clone: The sample holds other DNA sequences that translate to the same CDR3. This chain joins TRBV5-1 and TRBJ2-3, with D hard to call. Per germline, CDR1 SGHRS and CDR2 YFSETQ. The CDR3 extends over 12 amino acids. Trimming removed 2 bases at V and 6 bases at J, with 7 bases between. The CDR3 DNA follows: TGCGCCAGCAGCTTTAGGTCGGATACGCAGTATTTT. Protein product: CASSFRSDTQYF.

The gene calls are TRBV15 and TRBJ1-1, with D perhaps matching TRBD1 (6 bases). There are 14 residues in the CDR3. The germline V and J ends were trimmed by 2 bases and 3 bases, with 10 bases remaining between them. CDR1 is LNHNV and CDR2 is YYDKDF in the germline V gene (reference sequence). Written as DNA, the CDR3 is TGTGCCACCAGCAGATCTACAGGGTACACTGAAGCTTTCTTT. It translates to CATSRSTGYTEAFF.

V is TRBV2 and J is TRBJ1-1, with D perhaps TRBD1 (5 bases). The CDR3 is 14 residues long. Germline CDR1 is SNHLY and CDR2 is FYNNEI. V was cut by 3 bases and J by 1 base, with 9 bases left in between. In DNA form, the CDR3 reads TGTGCCAGCAGTGACAGGGCGGCGAACACTGAAGCTTTCTTT. The encoded protein is CASSDRAANTEAFF.

The V call is TRBV24-1, the J call TRBJ2-2; 8 bases line up with TRBD1. Trimming took 7 bases from V and 3 from J; bases not matched to a gene: 3. Germline lookup yields CDR1 KGHDR and CDR2 SFDVKD. This CDR3 is built from 14 residues. CDR3 sequence reads: CATRLTGDTGELFF. In nucleotides, the CDR3 is TGTGCCACCAGACTGACAGGGGACACCGGGGAGCTGTTTTTT.

The J gene is TRBJ2-7, the V gene TRBV25-1; 10 bases line up with TRBD1. Trimming took 1 base from V and 3 from J; bases not matched to a gene: 3. Germline loops: CDR1 MGHDK, CDR2 SYGVNS. The CDR3 spans 15 residues. The CDR3: CASSELGDRGYEQYF. The CDR3 nucleotides read TGTGCCAGCAGTGAATTAGGGGACAGGGGCTACGAGCAGTACTTC.

V and J are TRBV6-5 and TRBJ1-1; D not resolved. Trimming removed 10 bases from V and 1 base from J, with 10 bases in between. Germline V gives CDR1 MNHEY, CDR2 SVGAGI. The CDR3 contains 12 residues. The CDR3 region is CATQTANTEAFF. CDR3 nucleotides: TGTGCCACCCAGACTGCGAACACTGAAGCTTTCTTT.

The chain uses TRBV7-2 and TRBJ1-6; no clear D gene. Trimming removed 3 bases from V and 4 bases from J, with 7 bases in between. The CDR3 has 14 residues. Germline V gene data show CDR1 as SGHTA and CDR2 as FQGNSA. In DNA form, the CDR3 reads TGTGCCAGCAGCTTTTCAGCGTATAATTCACCCCTCCACTTT. Translating it yields CASSFSAYNSPLHF.

With respect to this clone: The same CDR3 arises from other DNA sequences in this sample as well. The V call is TRBV18, the J call TRBJ2-3; possibly TRBD1 for D (6 bases). Germline V gives CDR1 KGHSH, CDR2 LQKENI. This CDR3 is 15 amino acids long. V was cut by 2 bases and J by 0 bases, with 9 bases left in between. CDR3 sequence reads: CASSPLGASTDTQYF. The CDR3 nucleotides are TGTGCCAGCTCACCATTGGGGGCTAGCACAGATACGCAGTATTTT. The full variable domain, rest sourced from reference TRBV18 and TRBJ2-3, is NAGVMQNPRHLVRRRGQEARLRCSPMKGHSHVYWYRQLPEEGLKFMVYLQKENIIDESGMPKERFSAEFPKEGPSILRIQQVVRGDSAAYFCASSPLGASTDTQYFGPGTRLTVL.

On this clone: Distinct nucleotide sequences in the sample also encode this CDR3. This rearrangement joins TRBV19 to TRBJ1-2; D ambiguous. This CDR3 region has 13 residues. Germline CDR1 LNHDA, CDR2 SQIVND (reference sequence). The germline V and J ends were trimmed by 5 bases and 2 bases, with 9 bases remaining between them. The CDR3 DNA reads as TGTGCCAGTAGTTTAGGCCTAAACTATGGCTACACCTTC. This encodes CASSLGLNYGYTF.

J is TRBJ1-2 and V is TRBV9, with D unclear. Germline V CDR1 and CDR2: SGDLS, YYNGEE. V was trimmed by 0 bases and J by 0 bases, leaving 9 bases between them. There are 15 residues in the CDR3. This CDR3 is CASSVDPTPNYGYTF. The CDR3 DNA reads TGTGCCAGCAGCGTAGACCCAACCCCTAACTATGGCTACACCTTC.

This clone was found a few times. The rearrangement links TRBV3-1 (or the pseudogene TRBV3-2) to TRBJ1-5; D may be TRBD1 (6 bases). In germline, CDR1 is LGHDT, CDR2 YNNKEL (reference sequence). CDR3 length equals 14 residues. V lost 5 bases and J lost 1, with 9 bases in between. The CDR3 DNA sequence: TGTGCCAGCAGCTACGGACAGAGCAATCAGCCCCAGCATTTT. Protein product: CASSYGQSNQPQHF.

The V gene is TRBV11-1, the J gene TRBJ2-3, with 10 bases identical to TRBD1. CDR1 SGHAT and CDR2 FQDESV come from the germline V gene (reference sequence). J lost 4 bases, V lost 1 base, and 2 bases had no gene match. The CDR3 covers 15 residues. The CDR3 region is CASSLGGTGADTQYF. The CDR3 bases are TGTGCCAGCAGCTTAGGTGGGACAGGGGCAGATACGCAGTATTTT.

The J gene is TRBJ1-1, the V gene TRBV4-2, with D hard to call. Trimming cost V 0 bases and J 5 bases, with 13 bases left between them. The CDR3 contains 15 residues. The V gene's germline CDR1 is LGHNA and CDR2 YNFKEQ. The CDR3 region is CASSQESGVSTEAFF. CDR3 nucleotide sequence: TGTGCCAGCAGCCAAGAGAGTGGGGTATCGACTGAAGCTTTCTTT.

The chain couples TRBV5-5 to TRBJ1-2; maybe TRBD1 (6 bases). Trimming took off 0 bases at V and 6 bases at J, with 12 bases between the two ends. CDR1 and CDR2 (germline): SGHKS, YYEKEE (reference sequence). There are 14 residues in the CDR3. DNA of the CDR3: TGTGCCAGCAGCTTGGCCAACAGGGTGGATGGCTACACCTTC. Protein sequence: CASSLANRVDGYTF.

This chain connects TRBV5-6 to TRBJ2-7; unclear D gene. Germline V gene sequence: CDR1 SGHDT, CDR2 YYEEEE. V lost 4 bases, J lost 2 bases, and 13 bases lay in between. The CDR3 totals 14 residues. CDR3: CASSPAEAPYEQYF. DNA for the CDR3: TGTGCCAGCAGCCCTGCAGAAGCCCCCTACGAGCAGTACTTC.

The chain couples TRBV2 to TRBJ1-2; 8 bases map to TRBD1. This CDR3 has 12 amino acids. Losses at the gene ends were 5 bases for V and 8 bases for J; bases not matched to a gene: 4. The germline V gene encodes CDR1 SNHLY and CDR2 FYNNEI. The CDR3 DNA is TGTGCCAGCAGTTCAGGGGGCTGGGGCTACACCTTC. It specifies CASSSGGWGYTF.

In its sample, this clone was seen a few times. The rearrangement uses TRBV7-3 and TRBJ1-1; D is unresolved. The germline V and J ends were trimmed by 5 bases and 2 bases, with 24 bases remaining between them. Germline loops: CDR1 SGHTA, CDR2 FQGTGA. This CDR3 comprises 18 residues. The CDR3 DNA is TGTGCCAGCAGCCCCAGAACGGCGGCGTTCACCGGTAACACTGAAGCTTTCTTT. Its translation is CASSPRTAAFTGNTEAFF.